This entry is about one TCR beta chain. The sequenced patients had an expansion of CD8+CD57+ cells seen by flow cytometry. These data come from a study of CD8+CD57+ T cells in acquired aplastic anemia. With 3 bases clipped from V and 5 bases from J, the junction kept 3 bases outside the gene matches. Looked up from germline, CDR1 is SGHTA and CDR2 is FQGTGA. This CDR3 comprises 14 residues. The use of genomic DNA as template underpinned the TCR beta VDJ and CDR3 profiling. TCRdb reanalysed the reads using MiXCR and keeps one entry per CDR3 protein. The sample lists 190,000 or so distinct CDR3 sequences; under 50% were seen once.

This chain uses TRBV7-3 with TRBJ2-2, with 7 nucleotides matching TRBD2. The receptor was derived from a human donor with aplastic anemia. The sample comprised sorted CD4+, CD8+, or CD8+CD57+ T cells (not recorded which) from PBMCs. The CDR3 here is CASSFQGGTGELFF. The DNA for the CDR3 is TGTGCCAGCAGCTTCCAGGGAGGGACCGGGGAGCTGTTTTTT. Looking up the rest from reference TRBV7-3 and TRBJ2-2 gives the full variable domain: GAGVSQTPSNKVTEKGKYVELRCDPISGHTALYWYRQSLGQGPEFLIYFQGTGAADDSGLPNDRFFAVRPEGSVSTLKIQRTERGDSAVYLCASSFQGGTGELFFGEGSRLTVL.